Described below is a single T cell receptor (beta chain) sequence and its context. The record originates from a study of blood T cell repertoires in COVID-19. Study background: Sites across the United States, Italy and Spain contributed samples from acute and convalescent COVID-19. Sources were T cells, B-cell-depleted T cells, or PBMCs; the material itself was cDNA or gDNA.

Authors' methods: How many nucleated cells were present was estimated from reference gene primer amplification. Method: immunoSEQ multiplex PCR; TCRdb's copy keeps in-frame clones and lacks some. V and J calls and clone size come straight from that table; D and trimming were deduced from the DNA. The sample has some 70,000 clones; approximately 88% are singletons. Trimming took off 3 bases at V and 6 bases at J, with 7 bases between the two ends. Germline assignment: CDR1 DFQATT and CDR2 SNEGSKA (reference sequence). The CDR3 loop spans 11 amino acids. What was sequenced was peripheral blood. The TCR was taken from a woman in her 70s with acute or convalescent COVID-19. This sequence joins TRBV20-1 and TRBJ2-3; D remains unclear. The CDR3: CSARGSDTQYF. Written as DNA, the CDR3 is TGCAGTGCTAGGGGCTCGGATACGCAGTATTTT.